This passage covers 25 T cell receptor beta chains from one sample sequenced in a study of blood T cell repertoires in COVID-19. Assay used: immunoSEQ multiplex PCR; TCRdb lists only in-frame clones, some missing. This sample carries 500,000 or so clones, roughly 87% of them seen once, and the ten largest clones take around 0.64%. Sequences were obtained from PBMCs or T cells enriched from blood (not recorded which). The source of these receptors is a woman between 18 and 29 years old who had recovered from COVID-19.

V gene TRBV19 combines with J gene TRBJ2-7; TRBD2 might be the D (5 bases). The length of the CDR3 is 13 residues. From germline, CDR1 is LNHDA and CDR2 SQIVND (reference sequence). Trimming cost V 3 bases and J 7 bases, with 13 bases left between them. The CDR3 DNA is TGTGCCAGTAGTATCACCTCCCGAGGGGAGCAGTACTTC. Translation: CASSITSRGEQYF. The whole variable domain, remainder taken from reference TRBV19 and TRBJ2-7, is DGGITQSPKYLFRKEGQNVTLSCEQNLNHDAMYWYRQDPGQGLRLIYYSQIVNDFQKGDIAEGYSVSREKKESFPLTVTSAQKNPTAFYLCASSITSRGEQYFGPGTRLTVT.

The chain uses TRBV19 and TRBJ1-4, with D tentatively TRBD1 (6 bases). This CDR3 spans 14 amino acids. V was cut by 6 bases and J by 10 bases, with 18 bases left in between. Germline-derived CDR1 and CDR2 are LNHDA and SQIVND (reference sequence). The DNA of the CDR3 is TGTGCCAGTAGCCCTAACAGGGATTACGGAAAACTGTTTTTT. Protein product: CASSPNRDYGKLFF.

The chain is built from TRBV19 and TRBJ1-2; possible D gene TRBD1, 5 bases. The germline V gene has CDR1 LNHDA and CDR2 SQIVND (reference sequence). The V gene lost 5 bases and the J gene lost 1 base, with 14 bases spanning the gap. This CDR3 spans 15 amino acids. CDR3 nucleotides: TGTGCCAGTAGTCCTCGGACACCGTTTAACTATGGCTACACCTTC. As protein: CASSPRTPFNYGYTF.

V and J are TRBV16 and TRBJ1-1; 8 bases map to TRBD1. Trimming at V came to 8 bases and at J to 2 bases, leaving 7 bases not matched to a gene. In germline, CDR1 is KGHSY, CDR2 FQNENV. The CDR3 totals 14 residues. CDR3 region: CASQGAGDNTEAFF. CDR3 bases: TGTGCCAGCCAGGGGGCCGGCGACAACACTGAAGCTTTCTTT.

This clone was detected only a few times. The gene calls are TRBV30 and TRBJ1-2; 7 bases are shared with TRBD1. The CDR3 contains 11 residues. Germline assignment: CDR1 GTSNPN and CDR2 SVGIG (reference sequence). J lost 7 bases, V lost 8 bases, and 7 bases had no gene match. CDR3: CAREGASGYTF. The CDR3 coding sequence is TGTGCCAGGGAGGGGGCAAGTGGCTACACCTTC.

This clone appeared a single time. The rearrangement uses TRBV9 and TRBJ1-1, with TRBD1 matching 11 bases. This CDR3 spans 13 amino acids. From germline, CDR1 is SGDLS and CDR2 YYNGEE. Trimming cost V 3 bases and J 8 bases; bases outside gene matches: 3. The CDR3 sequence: CASSAGTGGEAFF. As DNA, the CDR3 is TGTGCCAGCAGCGCCGGGACAGGGGGGGAAGCTTTCTTT.

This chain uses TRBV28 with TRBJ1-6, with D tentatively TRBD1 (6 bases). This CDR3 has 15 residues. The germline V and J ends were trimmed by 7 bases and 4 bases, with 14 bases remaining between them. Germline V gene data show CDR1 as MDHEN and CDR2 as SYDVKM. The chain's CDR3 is CASTRRDIYNSPLHF. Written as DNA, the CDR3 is TGTGCCAGCACTCGCCGGGACATTTATAATTCACCCCTCCACTTT. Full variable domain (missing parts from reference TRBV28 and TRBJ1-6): DVKVTQSSRYLVKRTGEKVFLECVQDMDHENMFWYRQDPGLGLRLIYFSYDVKMKEKGDIPEGYSVSREKKERFSLILESASTNQTSMYLCASTRRDIYNSPLHFGNGTRLTVT.

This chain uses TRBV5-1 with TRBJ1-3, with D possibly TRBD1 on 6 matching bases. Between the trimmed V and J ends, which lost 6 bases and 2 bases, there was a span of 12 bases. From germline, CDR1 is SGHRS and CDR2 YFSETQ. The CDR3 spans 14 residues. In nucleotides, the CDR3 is TGCGCCAGCACTTCAGGGGACACTGGAAACACCATATATTTT. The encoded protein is CASTSGDTGNTIYF.

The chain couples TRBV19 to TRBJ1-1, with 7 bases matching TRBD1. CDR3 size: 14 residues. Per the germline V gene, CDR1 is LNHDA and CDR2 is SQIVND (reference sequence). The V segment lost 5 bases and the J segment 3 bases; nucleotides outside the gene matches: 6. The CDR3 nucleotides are TGTGCCAGTAGTCGACAGGGCGCCGACACTGAAGCTTTCTTT. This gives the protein CASSRQGADTEAFF.

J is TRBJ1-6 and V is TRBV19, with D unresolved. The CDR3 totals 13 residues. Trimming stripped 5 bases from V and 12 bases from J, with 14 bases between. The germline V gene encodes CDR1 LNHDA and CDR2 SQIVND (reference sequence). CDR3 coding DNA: TGTGCCAGTAGTCGCGGAGGTGAGGGACCCCTCCACTTT. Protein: CASSRGGEGPLHF.

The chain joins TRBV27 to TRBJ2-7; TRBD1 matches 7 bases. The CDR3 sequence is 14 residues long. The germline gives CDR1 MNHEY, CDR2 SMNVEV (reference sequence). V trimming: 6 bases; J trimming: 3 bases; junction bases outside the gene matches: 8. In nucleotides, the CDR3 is TGTGCCAGCAGCCTAAAGGGACAGATCTACGAGCAGTACTTC. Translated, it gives CASSLKGQIYEQYF.

CDR3 in amino acids: CASSLRGSNTEAFF. The CDR3 DNA follows: TGCGCCAGCAGCCTCCGCGGGTCGAACACTGAAGCTTTCTTT. The rearrangement uses TRBV4-1 and TRBJ1-1; D gene uncertain. The CDR3 runs to 14 residues. V dropped 4 bases and J dropped 1 base, with 10 bases sitting between them. The germline V gene encodes CDR1 MGHRA and CDR2 YSYEKL.

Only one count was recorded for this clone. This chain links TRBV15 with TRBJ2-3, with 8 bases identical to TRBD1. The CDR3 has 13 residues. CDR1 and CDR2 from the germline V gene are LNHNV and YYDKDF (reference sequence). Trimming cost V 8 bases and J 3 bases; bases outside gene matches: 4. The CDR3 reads CATPDRETDTQYF. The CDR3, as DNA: TGTGCCACCCCGGACAGGGAGACAGATACGCAGTATTTT.

For the CDR3, the DNA is TGTGCCAGCACAAGGGGGCACACAGATACGCAGTATTTT. This translates into CASTRGHTDTQYF. The rearrangement links TRBV7-2 to TRBJ2-3; 7 bases fit TRBD1. CDR3 length equals 13 residues. V was clipped by 7 bases and J by 2 bases; unmatched bases: 3. Germline CDR1 and CDR2: SGHTA and FQGNSA.

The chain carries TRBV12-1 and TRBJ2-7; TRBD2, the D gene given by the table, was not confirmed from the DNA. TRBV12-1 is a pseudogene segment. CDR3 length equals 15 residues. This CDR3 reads CASNLRPGGAQEQYF. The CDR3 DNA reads TGTGCCAGCAATTTACGACCCGGCGGGGCCCAGGAGCAGTACTTC.

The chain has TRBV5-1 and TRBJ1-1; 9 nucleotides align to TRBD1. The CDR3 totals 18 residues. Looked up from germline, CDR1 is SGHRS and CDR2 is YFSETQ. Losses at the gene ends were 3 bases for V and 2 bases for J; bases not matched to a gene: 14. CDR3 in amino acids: CASSSARQTGGSNTEAFF. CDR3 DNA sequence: TGCGCCAGCAGCTCGGCGCGCCAGACAGGGGGGAGCAACACTGAAGCTTTCTTT.

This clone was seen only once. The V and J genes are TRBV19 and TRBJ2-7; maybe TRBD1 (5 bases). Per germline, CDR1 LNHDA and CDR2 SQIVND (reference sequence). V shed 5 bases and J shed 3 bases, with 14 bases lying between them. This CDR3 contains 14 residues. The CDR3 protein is CASSVRGDSYEQYF. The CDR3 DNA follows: TGTGCCAGTAGTGTAAGGGGCGACAGCTACGAGCAGTACTTC.

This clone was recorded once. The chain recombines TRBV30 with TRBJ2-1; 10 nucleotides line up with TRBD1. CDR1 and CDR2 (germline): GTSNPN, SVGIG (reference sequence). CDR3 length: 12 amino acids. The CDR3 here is CGAGQGSNEQFF. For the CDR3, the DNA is TGTGGCGCGGGACAGGGGAGCAATGAGCAGTTCTTC.

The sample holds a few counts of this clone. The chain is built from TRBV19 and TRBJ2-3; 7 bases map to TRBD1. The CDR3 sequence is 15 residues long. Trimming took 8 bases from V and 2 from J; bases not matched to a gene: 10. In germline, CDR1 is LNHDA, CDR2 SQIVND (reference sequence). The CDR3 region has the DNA TGTGCCAGTCCCCACCGACAGGGATCCACAGATACGCAGTATTTT. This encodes CASPHRQGSTDTQYF.

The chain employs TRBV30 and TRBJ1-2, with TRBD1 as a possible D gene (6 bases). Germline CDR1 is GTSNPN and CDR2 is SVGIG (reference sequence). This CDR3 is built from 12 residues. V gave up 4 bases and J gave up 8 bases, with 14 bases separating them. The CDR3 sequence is CAWNWGPGGYTF. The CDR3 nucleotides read TGTGCCTGGAATTGGGGGCCGGGGGGCTACACCTTC.

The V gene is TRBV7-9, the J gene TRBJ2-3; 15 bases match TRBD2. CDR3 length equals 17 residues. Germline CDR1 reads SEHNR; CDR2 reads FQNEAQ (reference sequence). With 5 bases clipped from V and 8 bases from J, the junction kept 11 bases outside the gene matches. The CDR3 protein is CASSKDPGLAGGATQYF. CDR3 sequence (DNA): TGTGCCAGCAGCAAAGATCCGGGACTAGCGGGGGGAGCTACGCAGTATTTT.

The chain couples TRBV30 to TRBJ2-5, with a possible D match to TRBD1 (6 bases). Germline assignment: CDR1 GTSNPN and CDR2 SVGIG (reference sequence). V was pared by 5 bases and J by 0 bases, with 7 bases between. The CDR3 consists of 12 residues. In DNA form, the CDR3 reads TGTGCCTGGGGGGGCAACCAAGAGACCCAGTACTTC. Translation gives CAWGGNQETQYF.

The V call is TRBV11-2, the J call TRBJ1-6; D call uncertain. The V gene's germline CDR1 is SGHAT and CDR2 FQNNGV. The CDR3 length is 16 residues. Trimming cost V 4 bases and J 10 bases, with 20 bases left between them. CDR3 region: CASSSREERRYSPLHF. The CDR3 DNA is TGTGCCAGCAGCTCTCGGGAGGAGCGTAGGTACTCACCCCTCCACTTT.

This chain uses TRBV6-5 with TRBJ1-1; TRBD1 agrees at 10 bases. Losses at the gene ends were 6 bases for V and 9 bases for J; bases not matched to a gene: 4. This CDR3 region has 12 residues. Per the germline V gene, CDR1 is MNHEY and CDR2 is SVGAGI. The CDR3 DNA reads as TGTGCCAGCAGCCGGACAGGGGGGAAAGCTTTCTTT. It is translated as CASSRTGGKAFF.

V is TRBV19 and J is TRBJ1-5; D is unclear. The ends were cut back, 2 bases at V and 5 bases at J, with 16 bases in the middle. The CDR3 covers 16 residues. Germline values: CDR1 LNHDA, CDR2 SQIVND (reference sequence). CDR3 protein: CASSIISGSNDQPQHF. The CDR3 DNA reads TGTGCCAGTAGTATAATTTCGGGTTCGAACGATCAGCCCCAGCATTTT.